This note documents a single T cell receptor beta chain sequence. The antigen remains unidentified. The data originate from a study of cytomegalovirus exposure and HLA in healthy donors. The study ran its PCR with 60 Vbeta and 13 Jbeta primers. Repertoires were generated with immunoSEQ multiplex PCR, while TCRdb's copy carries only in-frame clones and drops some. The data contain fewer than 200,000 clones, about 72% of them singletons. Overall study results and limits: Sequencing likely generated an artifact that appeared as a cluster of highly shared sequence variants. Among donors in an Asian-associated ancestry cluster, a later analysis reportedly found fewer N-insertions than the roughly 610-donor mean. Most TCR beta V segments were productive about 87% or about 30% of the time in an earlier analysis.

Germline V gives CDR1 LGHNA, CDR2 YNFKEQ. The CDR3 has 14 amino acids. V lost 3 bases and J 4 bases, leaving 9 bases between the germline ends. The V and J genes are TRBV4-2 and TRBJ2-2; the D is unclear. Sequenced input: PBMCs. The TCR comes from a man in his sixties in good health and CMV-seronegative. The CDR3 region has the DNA TGTGCCAGCAGCCATCTAGGATTCACCGGGGAGCTGTTTTTT. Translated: CASSHLGFTGELFF.